The clone carrying this TCR beta chain was found many times. These data belong to a study of blood T cells in healthy people across ages. Deletions cut 4 bases from V and 7 bases from J, with 16 bases between. The CDR3 runs to 15 residues. Germline CDR1 and CDR2: SGHDN and FVKESK. Through a sample-barcoded 5' primer and a J-beta primer mix, a second PCR was run for about 6 to 11 cycles. TCRdb ran MiXCR on the 5' RACE reads and lists one entry per CDR3 protein. The data hold hundreds of thousands of distinct CDR3 sequences, with 25% observed a single time. These records were also assigned to another study, of T cells of mothers and their children. From that study: At about 1.6 ug per 15 ul, all of the extracted RNA went into cDNA synthesis. The study obtained over 9 million TCR beta CDR3 reads per mother and 3 million to 3.5 million per child.

The sample consisted of blood. The chain recombines TRBV14 with TRBJ1-4; D gene unclear. This TCR was recovered from a boy between 10 and 17 years old in good health. CDR3 sequence reads: CASSLQTGVAEKLFF. The CDR3, as DNA: TGTGCCAGCAGCCTTCAGACTGGCGTGGCTGAAAAACTGTTTTTT.